One sample yielded the 25 T cell receptor beta chains listed below, sequenced in a study of blood T cells in healthy people across ages (dated by TCRdb to the mid-2010s). Libraries were made using 5' RACE. The data were produced on an Illumina HiSeq 2500. A second PCR of about 6 to 11 cycles was performed with a sample-barcoded 5' primer and a J-beta primer mix. Starting from the raw public reads, TCRdb applied fastp trimming at Q25, assembled clones with MiXCR and retained in-frame beta chains. Each entry is one CDR3 protein sequence, shown with its most common DNA and genes. Across this sample there are 890,000 or so distinct CDR3 sequences, with around 68% seen only once. The top ten clones comprise about 30% of the sample. The sequencing input was blood. These receptors were taken from a man aged 25-45 years in good health.

The chain links TRBV27 to TRBJ2-3; tentative D call: TRBD2 (6 bases). The CDR3 runs 15 residues. CDR1 is MNHEY, CDR2 SMNVEV, per germline (reference sequence). V was pared by 2 bases and J by 6 bases, with 15 bases between. The DNA of the CDR3 is TGTGCCAGCAGTTTACCACTAGCAGGGCGGGATACGCAGTATTTT. It codes for CASSLPLAGRDTQYF.

This CDR3 reads CSARHPNPGGGHGPSSYNSPLHF. DNA of the CDR3: TGCAGTGCTAGACATCCTAATCCAGGGGGGGGTCACGGACCGAGCTCCTATAATTCACCCCTCCACTTT. This rearrangement joins TRBV20-1 to TRBJ1-6; 7 bases line up with TRBD1. V lost 2 bases, J lost 0 bases, and 25 bases stayed unmatched. The CDR3 loop spans 23 amino acids. Germline lookup yields CDR1 DFQATT and CDR2 SNEGSKA (reference sequence).

This clonotype was counted between two and nine times. This chain joins TRBV25-1 and TRBJ2-3; TRBD1 matches 10 bases. Trimming at V came to 1 base and at J to 1 base, leaving 5 bases not matched to a gene. CDR1 and CDR2 (germline): MGHDK, SYGVNS. The CDR3 has 17 amino acids. The CDR3 is CASSEWGTGEGTDTQYF. The DNA for the CDR3 is TGTGCCAGCAGTGAATGGGGGACAGGGGAAGGCACAGATACGCAGTATTTT.

The V call is TRBV20-1, the J call TRBJ2-5, with 9 nucleotides matching TRBD2. Trimming took 0 bases from V and 11 from J; bases not matched to a gene: 10. The CDR3 is 14 amino acids. Germline-derived CDR1 and CDR2 are DFQATT and SNEGSKA (reference sequence). CDR3 in amino acids: CSARDMRGGADQYF. CDR3 nucleotide sequence: TGCAGTGCTAGAGATATGCGGGGGGGGGCCGATCAGTACTTC.

This clonotype was observed a handful of times. The chain carries TRBV28 and TRBJ1-1, with D uncertain. The CDR3 spans 13 residues. Germline CDR1 reads MDHEN; CDR2 reads SYDVKM. V lost 6 bases to trimming and J lost 2 bases, with 10 bases between them. CDR3 protein: CASREAENTEAFF. The DNA for the CDR3 is TGTGCCAGCAGGGAGGCGGAAAACACTGAAGCTTTCTTT.

This clonotype has only a few counts. The chain has TRBV28 and TRBJ2-7; 8 bases are a match to TRBD1. CDR3 length equals 15 residues. The V gene's germline CDR1 is MDHEN and CDR2 SYDVKM. J was trimmed by 5 bases and V by 4 bases; bases with no gene match: 10. CDR3 sequence (DNA): TGTGCCAGCAGTTGGGAGGACAGGGCAGGGGACGAGCAGTACTTC. As protein: CASSWEDRAGDEQYF. The full variable domain, its missing parts supplied by reference TRBV28 and TRBJ2-7, is DVKVTQSSRYLVKRTGEKVFLECVQDMDHENMFWYRQDPGLGLRLIYFSYDVKMKEKGDIPEGYSVSREKKERFSLILESASTNQTSMYLCASSWEDRAGDEQYFGPGTRLTVT.

The chain has TRBV10-3 and TRBJ1-5; the match to TRBD1 covers 8 bases. Germline V gives CDR1 ENHRY, CDR2 SYGVKD. The CDR3 loop spans 15 amino acids. The ends lost 3 bases at V and 8 bases at J; junction bases unmatched: 9. Here the CDR3 reads CAISDGRGPGEPQHF. CDR3 DNA: TGTGCCATCAGTGACGGCAGGGGGCCGGGAGAGCCCCAGCATTTT.

This sequence joins TRBV11-3 and TRBJ2-5; 8 bases match TRBD2. The trim removed 5 bases at V and 11 bases at J, leaving 16 bases unmatched. From germline, CDR1 is SGHNT and CDR2 YENEEA. CDR3 size: 15 residues. CDR3 residues: CASSPRGGPYNEQYF. CDR3 bases: TGTGCCAGCAGCCCCCGCGGGGGGCCCTACAATGAGCAGTACTTC.

The chain recombines TRBV29-1 with TRBJ2-1, with 7 bases lining up with TRBD1. The CDR3 contains 16 residues. The V and J ends lost 5 bases and 4 bases, in that order; junction bases with no gene match: 14. CDR1 and CDR2 (germline): SQVTM, ANQGSEA. The CDR3 here is CSVSLPYRGLYNEQFF. CDR3 DNA: TGCAGCGTTTCCCTTCCCTACAGGGGCCTTTACAATGAGCAGTTCTTC.

This clonotype was counted a few times. The rearrangement joins TRBV10-3 to TRBJ1-4, with D hard to call. The CDR3 totals 14 residues. The V gene lost 2 bases and the J gene lost 0 bases, with 4 bases spanning the gap. Germline loops: CDR1 ENHRY, CDR2 SYGVKD. DNA for the CDR3: TGTGCCATCAGTGAGGGACCAACTAATGAAAAACTGTTTTTT. Protein sequence: CAISEGPTNEKLFF.

The rearrangement joins TRBV7-2 to TRBJ2-1; 15 nucleotides match TRBD2. The CDR3 is 18 residues long. Germline V gene data show CDR1 as SGHTA and CDR2 as FQGNSA. The V gene end was trimmed by 5 bases and the J gene end by 1 base; junction bases not matched to a gene: 6. As DNA, the CDR3 is TGTGCCAGCAGCCACGGACTAGCGGGGGGGATTTCCTACAATGAGCAGTTCTTC. It translates to CASSHGLAGGISYNEQFF.

The J gene is TRBJ1-4, the V gene TRBV7-2; D unresolved. Trimming took 2 bases from V and 3 from J, leaving 7 bases between them. Germline V gene data show CDR1 as SGHTA and CDR2 as FQGNSA. The CDR3 length is 14 residues. The CDR3 loop is CASSLRIPNEKLFF. As DNA, the CDR3 is TGTGCCAGCAGCTTAAGGATTCCTAATGAAAAACTGTTTTTT.

The chain is built from TRBV9 and TRBJ2-3; TRBD2 aligns across 12 bases. CDR1 is SGDLS and CDR2 is YYNGEE in the germline V gene. This CDR3 is 17 amino acids long. Trimming cost V 3 bases and J 1 base; bases outside gene matches: 6. The CDR3 region has the DNA TGTGCCAGCAGCGGACTAGCGGGGGCGCCGGGCACAGATACGCAGTATTTT. Translating it yields CASSGLAGAPGTDTQYF. The complete variable domain, with remaining parts taken from reference TRBV9 and TRBJ2-3, reads DSGVTQTPKHLITATGQRVTLRCSPRSGDLSVYWYQQSLDQGLQFLIQYYNGEERAKGNILERFSAQQFPDLHSELNLSSLELGDSALYFCASSGLAGAPGTDTQYFGPGTRLTVL.

This chain links TRBV20-1 with TRBJ2-6; D is undetermined. CDR1 DFQATT and CDR2 SNEGSKA come from the germline V gene (reference sequence). V lost 6 bases and J 4 bases, leaving 10 bases between the germline ends. This CDR3 is 13 amino acids long. CDR3 region: CSAVQQGANVLTF. As DNA, the CDR3 is TGCAGTGCCGTCCAGCAGGGGGCCAACGTCCTGACTTTC.

This clonotype was observed a handful of times. V usage is TRBV5-1 and J usage is TRBJ2-3, with 9 bases lining up with TRBD2. CDR1 and CDR2 (germline): SGHRS, YFSETQ. After removal of 0 bases from V and 4 bases from J, the junction contained 3 bases not matched to a gene. This CDR3 has 15 amino acids. The CDR3 sequence is CASSLEGLASDTQYF. The CDR3 bases are TGCGCCAGCAGCTTGGAGGGACTAGCATCAGATACGCAGTATTTT.

This chain links TRBV20-1 with TRBJ1-5, with D tentatively TRBD1 (5 bases). The CDR3 runs to 11 residues. Per the germline V gene, CDR1 is DFQATT and CDR2 is SNEGSKA (reference sequence). Trimming cost V 5 bases and J 12 bases, with 14 bases left between them. The CDR3 here is CSASGSEGQHF. CDR3 nucleotide sequence: TGCAGTGCTTCAGGGTCCGAAGGCCAGCATTTT.

The table lists this clonotype with a few counts. V usage is TRBV9 and J usage is TRBJ2-2; D is ambiguous. The ends were cut back, 0 bases at V and 6 bases at J, with 6 bases in the middle. The CDR3 has 13 residues. The germline gives CDR1 SGDLS, CDR2 YYNGEE. The CDR3 loop is CASSVGDPGELFF. The CDR3 DNA reads TGTGCCAGCAGCGTAGGGGATCCCGGGGAGCTGTTTTTT.

The chain joins TRBV6-5 to TRBJ2-1; a possible D gene is TRBD1 (6 bases). This CDR3 has 15 residues. The germline gives CDR1 MNHEY, CDR2 SVGAGI. V was clipped by 6 bases and J by 3 bases, with 15 bases between them. Written as DNA, the CDR3 is TGTGCCAGCAGGGGGGCCATCAGGGGCTACAATGAGCAGTTCTTC. Translated, it gives CASRGAIRGYNEQFF.

The CDR3 DNA reads as TGCAGCGCCCCAAACCAGGGAATTACTAACTATGGCTACACCTTC. Protein sequence: CSAPNQGITNYGYTF. The chain recombines TRBV29-1 with TRBJ1-2, with D tentatively TRBD1 (5 bases). V lost 7 bases, J lost 0 bases, and 18 bases lay in between. Per germline, CDR1 SQVTM and CDR2 ANQGSEA. The CDR3 is 15 residues long. Based on the CDR3 plus reference TRBV29-1 and TRBJ1-2, the full variable domain is SAVISQKPSRDICQRGTSLTIQCQVDSQVTMMFWYRQQPGQSLTLIATANQGSEATYESGFVIDKFPISRPNLTFSTLTVSNMSPEDSSIYLCSAPNQGITNYGYTFGSGTRLTVV.

There are a few counts of this clonotype. The V and J genes are TRBV15 and TRBJ2-4, with 13 bases matching TRBD2. The CDR3 loop spans 19 amino acids. V lost 5 bases and J lost 3; bases outside the gene matches: 13. From germline, CDR1 is LNHNV and CDR2 YYDKDF (reference sequence). The CDR3 coding sequence is TGTGCCACCAGCCGCCGACTAGCGGGGGGTGAGGTGGGCAAAAACATTCAGTACTTC. This sequence encodes CATSRRLAGGEVGKNIQYF.

The chain couples TRBV5-5 to TRBJ1-5; D remains ambiguous. CDR1 is SGHKS, CDR2 YYEKEE, per germline (reference sequence). V was pared by 3 bases and J by 2 bases, with 9 bases between. The CDR3 sequence is 14 residues long. The CDR3, as DNA: TGTGCCAGCAGCTATCAGGAGGGCAATCAGCCCCAGCATTTT. Translating it yields CASSYQEGNQPQHF.

Only one count was recorded for this clonotype. The V gene is TRBV7-9, the J gene TRBJ2-1; D is unclear. Germline V gene lookup returns CDR1 SEHNR and CDR2 FQNEAQ (reference sequence). The CDR3 runs to 11 residues. V dropped 2 bases and J dropped 15 bases, with 11 bases sitting between them. The CDR3 sequence: CASSLPANRFF. CDR3 bases: TGTGCCAGCAGCTTACCTGCAAATCGGTTCTTC.

This chain links TRBV7-9 with TRBJ1-2; D is undetermined. The CDR3 sequence is 10 residues long. V lost 5 bases, J lost 7 bases, and 5 bases lay in between. Germline-derived CDR1 and CDR2 are SEHNR and FQNEAQ (reference sequence). Here the CDR3 reads CASSAGGYTF. CDR3 DNA sequence: TGTGCCAGCAGCGCGGGTGGCTACACCTTC.

J is TRBJ2-7 and V is TRBV20-1; maybe TRBD2 (6 bases). The CDR3 length is 14 residues. Germline V CDR1 and CDR2: DFQATT, SNEGSKA (reference sequence). V lost 5 bases to trimming and J lost 2 bases, with 16 bases between them. The CDR3 nucleotides are TGCAGTGCTGTTGGGAGCGGGCTTACCTACGAGCAGTACTTC. Protein: CSAVGSGLTYEQYF.

The sample holds a few counts of this clonotype. V and J are TRBV20-1 and TRBJ1-6, with 11 positions matching TRBD1. The germline CDR1 and CDR2 sequences are DFQATT and SNEGSKA (reference sequence). V trimming: 0 bases; J trimming: 2 bases; junction bases outside the gene matches: 6. This CDR3 is built from 18 residues. The CDR3 nucleotides are TGCAGTGCTAGAGAGCTTCCGGGACAGGGGGCCTATAATTCACCCCTCCACTTT. Amino acid sequence: CSARELPGQGAYNSPLHF.